One and the same sample provided the 10 T cell receptor beta chains below, sequenced in a study of T cells in Graves' hyperthyroidism and ophthalmopathy. Amplified TCR beta CDR3 regions derived from RNA transcripts. During a first-round RT-PCR of the TCR CDR3, the HTBI primer set was used. TCRdb analysed the multiplex PCR reads with MiXCR anew, one entry per CDR3 protein. Of some 560,000 distinct CDR3 sequences listed, approximately 14% were seen once; the top ten hold approximately 15%. The sample comprised blood. These receptors were taken from a woman in her 40s with Graves' hyperthyroidism.

In its sample, this clonotype was seen many times. The CDR3 region is CASSIQGAGDTQYF. The DNA for the CDR3 is TGTGCCAGCAGCATACAGGGGGCAGGAGATACGCAGTATTTT. The chain links TRBV7-3 to TRBJ2-3; 9 positions agree with TRBD1. The V gene's germline CDR1 is SGHTA and CDR2 FQGTGA. Trimming took 5 bases from V and 5 from J; bases not matched to a gene: 5. CDR3 size: 14 residues.

This clonotype has a count of ten or more. The rearrangement joins TRBV9 to TRBJ1-1, with D perhaps matching TRBD1 (5 bases). The germline V gene encodes CDR1 SGDLS and CDR2 YYNGEE. The CDR3 loop spans 15 amino acids. V dropped 0 bases and J dropped 0 bases, with 9 bases sitting between them. Here the CDR3 reads CASSVVGTVNTEAFF. As DNA, the CDR3 is TGTGCCAGCAGCGTAGTTGGGACGGTGAACACTGAAGCTTTCTTT.

In its sample, this clonotype was seen a few times. With a much larger clone just one base away, this may be a read error. The V gene is TRBV2, the J gene TRBJ1-5, with D uncertain. CDR3 length equals 14 residues. Germline V CDR1 and CDR2: SNHLY, FYNNEI. Deletions cut 3 bases from V and 6 bases from J, with 12 bases between. The CDR3 DNA reads as TGTGCCAGCAGTGACTTGGGTTTTAGTCAGCCCCAGCATTTT. This gives the protein CASSDLGFSQPQHF.

This clonotype was counted between two and nine times. The gene calls are TRBV6-1 and TRBJ2-5; 10 bases line up with TRBD2. The CDR3 has 10 amino acids. The ends lost 8 bases at V and 12 bases at J; junction bases unmatched: 3. In germline, CDR1 is MNHNS, CDR2 SASEGT. The CDR3 DNA reads TGTGCCAGCCGCGGACTAGCGGAGTACTTC. Its translation is CASRGLAEYF.

This clonotype was recorded at least ten times. The CDR3 loop is CSASKLAGELGNIQYF. As DNA, the CDR3 is TGCAGTGCTAGTAAACTAGCGGGAGAATTAGGAAACATTCAGTACTTC. This chain uses TRBV20-1 with TRBJ2-4; TRBD2 matches at 11 bases. Germline loops: CDR1 DFQATT, CDR2 SNEGSKA (reference sequence). The CDR3 has 16 amino acids. Trimming cost V 3 bases and J 6 bases; bases outside gene matches: 10.

This clonotype was seen many times. V and J are TRBV27 and TRBJ2-7; the match to TRBD2 covers 10 bases. CDR1 MNHEY and CDR2 SMNVEV come from the germline V gene (reference sequence). J lost 3 bases, V lost 4 bases, and 3 bases had no gene match. The length of the CDR3 is 14 residues. The CDR3 nucleotides are TGTGCCAGCAGTTGGACTAGCGGAAACTACGAGCAGTACTTC. It encodes CASSWTSGNYEQYF.

This clonotype was counted only a few times. The chain couples TRBV4-2 to TRBJ2-7; maybe TRBD2 (6 bases). The CDR3 loop spans 14 amino acids. Germline lookup yields CDR1 LGHNA and CDR2 YNFKEQ. V was trimmed by 1 base and J by 6 bases, leaving 13 bases between them. The CDR3 bases are TGTGCCAGCAGCCAAGCTAGGGAGGTCGCCGAGCAGTACTTC. This encodes CASSQAREVAEQYF.

There are many counts of this clonotype. V and J are TRBV12-3 or TRBV12-4 and TRBJ2-7, with 8 bases aligning to TRBD2. This CDR3 has 15 residues. With 6 bases clipped from V and 3 bases from J, the junction kept 10 bases outside the gene matches. The CDR3 sequence: CASRPGLAGFYEQYF. The CDR3 coding sequence is TGTGCCAGCAGACCCGGTTTAGCGGGATTCTACGAGCAGTACTTC.

This clonotype has at least ten counts. The chain is built from TRBV15 and TRBJ2-5, with D unresolved. This CDR3 has 14 amino acids. Germline loops: CDR1 LNHNV, CDR2 YYDKDF (reference sequence). Trimming left V 4 bases short and J 6 bases short, with 15 bases between. The CDR3 spells CATSTPGVRKTQYF. For the CDR3, the DNA is TGTGCCACCAGCACCCCCGGAGTTAGAAAGACCCAGTACTTC.

This clonotype was seen many times. The chain carries TRBV9 and TRBJ1-2; maybe TRBD1 (5 bases). Per germline, CDR1 SGDLS and CDR2 YYNGEE. This CDR3 has 15 residues. Trimming took off 4 bases at V and 3 bases at J, with 16 bases between the two ends. The CDR3 here is CASSPGRTLHYGYTF. CDR3 coding DNA: TGTGCCAGCAGCCCCGGGCGGACACTTCACTATGGCTACACCTTC. The full variable domain, completed using reference TRBV9 and TRBJ1-2, is DSGVTQTPKHLITATGQRVTLRCSPRSGDLSVYWYQQSLDQGLQFLIQYYNGEERAKGNILERFSAQQFPDLHSELNLSSLELGDSALYFCASSPGRTLHYGYTFGSGTRLTVV.